Each of the 3 T cell receptor beta chains below was sequenced from the same sample in a study. MiXCR, run by TCRdb on the RT-PCR reads, gives a single entry per CDR3 protein. In the table there are 650,000 to 800,000 distinct CDR3 sequences, approximately 15% of which are singletons. The specimen was memory CD4+ T cells from blood. These receptors originate from a female donor in good health, serving as a healthy control.

This clonotype has only a few counts. The chain has TRBV7-3 and TRBJ2-1; possibly TRBD2 for D (6 bases). Germline V lookup: CDR1 SGHTA, CDR2 FQGTGA. The ends were cut back, 5 bases at V and 9 bases at J, with 11 bases in the middle. The CDR3 consists of 12 residues. CDR3 DNA sequence: TGTGCCAGCAGCCCGAATAGCGGTGAGCAGTTCTTC. Translation gives CASSPNSGEQFF.

Only a few counts were recorded for this clonotype. The chain carries TRBV5-1 and TRBJ2-7; 9 bases agree with TRBD1. Germline CDR1 and CDR2: SGHRS and YFSETQ. Trimming removed 3 bases from V and 2 bases from J; junction bases left unmatched: 9. The CDR3 runs to 16 residues. CDR3 residues: CASSSRSGTGPYEQYF. Written as DNA, the CDR3 is TGCGCCAGCAGCTCGAGGTCCGGGACAGGGCCCTACGAGCAGTACTTC.

This clonotype was observed at least ten times. The chain is built from TRBV6-5 and TRBJ1-6; D is unclear. Germline assignment: CDR1 MNHEY and CDR2 SVGAGI. Trimming removed 2 bases from V and 3 bases from J, with 14 bases in between. The CDR3 has 17 residues. This chain's CDR3 is CASSYGPEEGYNSPLHF. The CDR3 nucleotides are TGTGCCAGCAGTTACGGGCCCGAAGAGGGCTATAATTCACCCCTCCACTTT.